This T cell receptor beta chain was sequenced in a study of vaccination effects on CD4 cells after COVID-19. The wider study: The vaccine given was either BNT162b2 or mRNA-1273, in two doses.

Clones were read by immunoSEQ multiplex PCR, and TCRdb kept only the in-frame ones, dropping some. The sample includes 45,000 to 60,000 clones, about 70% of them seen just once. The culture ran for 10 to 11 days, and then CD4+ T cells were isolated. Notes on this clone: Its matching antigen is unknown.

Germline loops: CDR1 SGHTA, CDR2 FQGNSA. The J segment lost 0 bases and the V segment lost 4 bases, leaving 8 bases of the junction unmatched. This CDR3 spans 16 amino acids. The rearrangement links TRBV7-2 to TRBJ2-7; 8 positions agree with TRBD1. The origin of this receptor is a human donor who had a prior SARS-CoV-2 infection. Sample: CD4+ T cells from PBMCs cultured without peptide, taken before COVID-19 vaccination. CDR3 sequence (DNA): TGTGCCAGCAGCTCCCGAACAGGGGGTAGCTCCTACGAGCAGTACTTC. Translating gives CASSSRTGGSSYEQYF.